This is a list of T cell receptor beta chains from one sample in a study of a mutant IDH1 vaccine in newly diagnosed glioma. Clones were read by immunoSEQ multiplex PCR, and TCRdb kept only the in-frame ones, dropping some. The sample shows approximately 60,000 clones, roughly 74% of them seen only once. The antigens for these receptors are not known. The specimen was PBMCs, collected from a glioma patient whose treatment included an IDH1 peptide vaccine. The receptors originated from a man over 45 with glioma. The CDR3 runs from the conserved cysteine through the conserved F or W. The D gene is left open where the match is weak. Rows give clone size only sometimes, using once, few, many, or a class for an expanded clone.

>TRBJ2-3|TRBV7-2|TRBD2|.
CASSGGGPTDTQYF
TGTGCCAGCTCCGGGGGGGGACCCACAGATACGCAGTATTTT
>TRBJ1-6|TRBV15|.|.
CATSLERTAPNSPLHF
TGTGCCACCAGCCTCGAAAGGACCGCCCCCAATTCACCCCTCCACTTT
>TRBJ1-1|TRBV6-5|.|.
CASTDSNTEAFF
TGTGCCAGCACCGACTCGAACACTGAAGCTTTCTTT
>TRBJ1-1|TRBV19|.|.
CASSIGQSPAFF
TGTGCCAGTAGTATCGGACAGTCTCCAGCTTTCTTT
>TRBJ2-1|TRBV14|TRBD1|.
CASSQEPQGASNNEQFF
TGTGCCAGCAGCCAAGAGCCCCAGGGGGCTTCCAACAATGAGCAGTTCTTC
>TRBJ1-2|TRBV30|.|.
CAWRGTYGYTF
TGTGCCTGGAGGGGTACCTATGGCTACACCTTC
>TRBJ1-5|TRBV28|.|few
CASSFGGSNQPQHF
TGTGCCAGCAGTTTCGGGGGTAGCAATCAGCCCCAGCATTTT
>TRBJ2-1|TRBV5-1|.|.
CASSLQGINEQFF
TGCGCCAGCAGCTTGCAGGGTATCAATGAGCAGTTCTTC
>TRBJ1-1|TRBV6-1|.|.
CASSWQGINTEAFF
TGTGCCAGCAGTTGGCAGGGGATTAACACTGAAGCTTTCTTT
>TRBJ1-1|TRBV7-8|.|.
CASHRGPMNTEAFF
TGTGCCAGCCACCGGGGACCCATGAACACTGAAGCTTTCTTT
>TRBJ2-3|TRBV5-1|.|.
CASSDGREDTQYF
TGCGCCAGCAGCGATGGTAGGGAAGATACGCAGTATTTT
>TRBJ1-5|TRBV20-1|.|few
CSAGSQPQHF
TGCAGTGCTGGTAGTCAGCCCCAGCATTTT
>TRBJ2-7|TRBV7-9|.|.
CASSLGGGSYEQYF
TGTGCCAGCAGCTTAGGCGGAGGGAGCTACGAGCAGTACTTC
>TRBJ2-7|TRBV7-2|TRBD1|few
CASRDRGYEQYF
TGTGCCAGCCGGGACAGGGGATACGAGCAGTACTTC
>TRBJ1-1|TRBV30|TRBD1|.
CAWRGGQGEAFF
TGTGCCTGGAGGGGGGGACAGGGTGAAGCTTTCTTT
>TRBJ2-3|TRBV18|.|.
CASSPPNRRDTDTQYF
TGTGCCAGCTCACCACCGAACAGGCGGGACACAGATACGCAGTATTTT
>TRBJ2-2|TRBV14|.|few
CASSQPPGRDTGELFF
TGTGCCAGCAGCCAACCCCCGGGGCGGGACACCGGGGAGCTGTTTTTT
>TRBJ1-2|TRBV2|.|.
CASGDRDFYTF
TGTGCCAGCGGGGACCGGGACTTTTACACCTTC
>TRBJ2-5|TRBV10-2|TRBD2|.
CASSTSGIQETQYF
TGCGCCAGCAGCACTAGCGGGATCCAAGAGACCCAGTACTTC
>TRBJ1-2|TRBV30|TRBD1|.
CAWSTFGTGHGYTF
TGTGCCTGGAGTACCTTCGGGACAGGTCATGGCTACACCTTC
>TRBJ2-7|TRBV28|TRBD1|.
CASQDRDEQYF
TGTGCCAGCCAAGACAGGGATGAGCAGTACTTC
>TRBJ1-4|TRBV9|TRBD1|.
CASSVGRLDRGFEKLFF
TGTGCCAGCAGCGTGGGGCGGTTAGACAGGGGGTTCGAAAAACTGTTTTTT
>TRBJ1-2|TRBV30|TRBD1|.
CAWSGTGSEGYTF
TGTGCCTGGAGTGGGACAGGGTCTGAAGGCTACACCTTC
>TRBJ2-1|TRBV11-2|TRBD2|.
CASSGLAEGSYNEQFF
TGTGCCAGCAGCGGACTAGCCGAGGGCTCCTACAATGAGCAGTTCTTC
>TRBJ2-1|TRBV25-1|.|.
CASSDPALDASNEQFF
TGTGCCAGCAGTGACCCCGCTTTGGACGCCTCCAATGAGCAGTTCTTC
>TRBJ2-3|TRBV18|.|few
CASSPTRNTDTQYF
TGTGCCAGCTCACCAACCCGGAACACAGATACGCAGTATTTT
>TRBJ1-5|TRBV18|.|.
CASSPGSNQPQHF
TGTGCCAGCTCACCGGGTAGCAATCAGCCCCAGCATTTT
>TRBJ1-2|TRBV7-9|TRBD1|few
CASSPRDSGFYGYTF
TGTGCCAGCAGCCCGCGGGACAGTGGCTTCTATGGCTACACCTTC
>TRBJ2-1|TRBV20-1|.|.
CSAPSYNEQFF
TGCAGTGCTCCTAGCTACAATGAGCAGTTCTTC